These 25 T cell receptor beta chains were all obtained from the same sample, sequenced in a study of shared clonotypes between healthy human individuals. Clones were read by immunoSEQ multiplex PCR, and TCRdb kept only the in-frame ones, dropping some. In the table there are 1.6 million or so clones, just under 99% of which are singletons. What was sequenced was naive CD4+ T cells sorted from blood. The subset was: CD45RA+ positively selected. The receptors derive from a man aged 25 to 40 in good health.

This clone appeared once. The rearrangement joins TRBV28 to TRBJ1-2; D is ambiguous. The CDR3 sequence is 11 residues long. V was pared by 3 bases and J by 8 bases, with 7 bases between. Germline V gene data show CDR1 as MDHEN and CDR2 as SYDVKM. CDR3 in DNA: TGTGCCAGCAGTTTCGGGTGGGGCTACACCTTC. It is translated as CASSFGWGYTF.

This chain joins TRBV30 and TRBJ2-2; TRBD2 might be the D (5 bases). The CDR3 totals 17 residues. V was cut by 1 base and J by 2 bases, with 17 bases left in between. The V gene's germline CDR1 is GTSNPN and CDR2 SVGIG (reference sequence). The chain's CDR3 is CAWSGQAGVGNTGELFF. DNA for the CDR3: TGTGCCTGGAGTGGGCAGGCGGGCGTCGGTAACACCGGGGAGCTGTTTTTT.

The J gene is TRBJ2-5, the V gene TRBV5-1; D perhaps matches TRBD2 (6 bases). The CDR3 has 16 residues. Germline V gene lookup returns CDR1 SGHRS and CDR2 YFSETQ. V lost 0 bases, J lost 2 bases, and 14 bases lay in between. Here the CDR3 reads CASSLGLAPNQETQYF. The CDR3 coding sequence is TGCGCCAGCAGCTTGGGTCTAGCGCCCAATCAAGAGACCCAGTACTTC. Using reference TRBV5-1 and TRBJ2-5 for the parts outside the CDR3, the full variable domain is KAGVTQTPRYLIKTRGQQVTLSCSPISGHRSVSWYQQTPGQGLQFLFEYFSETQRNKGNFPGRFSGRQFSNSRSEMNVSTLELGDSALYLCASSLGLAPNQETQYFGPGTRLLVL.

Worth noting for this clone: Other DNA variants within this sample encode the same CDR3. The rearrangement links TRBV7-6 to TRBJ2-5; 10 bases map to TRBD1. CDR3 length equals 13 residues. Germline V gene data show CDR1 as SGHVS and CDR2 as FNYEAQ. V lost 5 bases and J lost 5; bases outside the gene matches: 2. The CDR3 protein is CASSQDRGETQYF. The CDR3 bases are TGTGCCAGCAGCCAGGACAGGGGGGAGACCCAGTACTTC.

This clone was seen a single time. The gene calls are TRBV6-5 and TRBJ2-3; TRBD2 is a possible D gene (5 bases). V was shortened by 5 bases and J by 1 base, with 13 bases between the two germline ends. The length of the CDR3 is 15 residues. The germline V gene has CDR1 MNHEY and CDR2 SVGAGI. In DNA form, the CDR3 reads TGTGCCAGCAGTAGACGTGAGGGCCGCACAGATACGCAGTATTTT. This codes for CASSRREGRTDTQYF.

The chain links TRBV9 to TRBJ2-7; 7 nucleotides align to TRBD1. This CDR3 has 15 residues. CDR1 SGDLS and CDR2 YYNGEE come from the germline V gene. Unmatched junction bases numbered 12, after V lost 4 bases and J lost 5 bases. In DNA, the CDR3 is TGTGCCAGCAGCATCGGGACAGCGGAACGGGACGAGCAGTACTTC. This sequence encodes CASSIGTAERDEQYF. The full variable domain, its missing parts supplied by reference TRBV9 and TRBJ2-7, is DSGVTQTPKHLITATGQRVTLRCSPRSGDLSVYWYQQSLDQGLQFLIQYYNGEERAKGNILERFSAQQFPDLHSELNLSSLELGDSALYFCASSIGTAERDEQYFGPGTRLTVT.

The rearrangement joins TRBV10-1 to TRBJ2-7, with no clear D. The CDR3 runs to 13 residues. Trimming took 0 bases from V and 5 from J, leaving 8 bases between them. Germline values: CDR1 WNHNN, CDR2 SYGVQD (reference sequence). The CDR3 sequence: CASSESRRHEQYF. The DNA of the CDR3 is TGCGCCAGCAGTGAGTCCCGGCGGCACGAGCAGTACTTC.

The chain links TRBV7-9 to TRBJ2-1; 7 positions agree with TRBD2. The germline V gene encodes CDR1 SEHNR and CDR2 FQNEAQ (reference sequence). The V gene end was trimmed by 4 bases and the J gene end by 6 bases; junction bases not matched to a gene: 9. The CDR3 length is 15 residues. The CDR3 coding sequence is TGTGCCAGCAGCTCCCGGGGGGACGCTCTCAATGAGCAGTTCTTC. This gives the protein CASSSRGDALNEQFF.

V usage is TRBV19 and J usage is TRBJ1-2; no reliable D call. V lost 2 bases to trimming and J lost 5 bases, with 9 bases between them. The germline V gene has CDR1 LNHDA and CDR2 SQIVND (reference sequence). The CDR3 totals 13 residues. The CDR3 loop reads CASSIRGKYGYTF. Written as DNA, the CDR3 is TGTGCCAGTAGTATACGCGGGAAATATGGCTACACCTTC. Full variable domain (rest looked up from reference TRBV19 and TRBJ1-2): DGGITQSPKYLFRKEGQNVTLSCEQNLNHDAMYWYRQDPGQGLRLIYYSQIVNDFQKGDIAEGYSVSREKKESFPLTVTSAQKNPTAFYLCASSIRGKYGYTFGSGTRLTVV.

CDR3 region: CASSSPRGRAVDDNEQFF. CDR3 coding DNA: TGCGCCAGCAGCTCCCCCCGCGGGAGGGCCGTAGACGACAATGAGCAGTTCTTC. The chain employs TRBV5-1 and TRBJ2-1; 9 bases map to TRBD2. Losses at the gene ends were 3 bases for V and 5 bases for J; bases not matched to a gene: 15. Germline V gene sequence: CDR1 SGHRS, CDR2 YFSETQ. The CDR3 loop spans 18 amino acids.

The rearrangement links TRBV28 to TRBJ2-1; tentative D call: TRBD2 (6 bases). With 8 bases removed from V and 1 base from J, the gap between germline ends came to 12 bases. The CDR3 is 14 amino acids. Looked up from germline, CDR1 is MDHEN and CDR2 is SYDVKM. CDR3 loop: CASLLASSYNEQFF. In nucleotides, the CDR3 is TGTGCCAGCCTTCTAGCGTCGTCCTACAATGAGCAGTTCTTC.

This chain uses TRBV5-1 with TRBJ1-2; 7 bases line up with TRBD1. Germline V CDR1 and CDR2: SGHRS, YFSETQ. The V gene end was trimmed by 3 bases and the J gene end by 3 bases; junction bases not matched to a gene: 8. The CDR3 extends over 15 amino acids. CDR3 in amino acids: CASSSRITGDYGYTF. Written as DNA, the CDR3 is TGCGCCAGCAGCTCCCGGATAACAGGGGACTATGGCTACACCTTC.

The V gene is TRBV9, the J gene TRBJ2-7; 10 nucleotides agree with TRBD1. CDR3 length: 15 residues. Germline values: CDR1 SGDLS, CDR2 YYNGEE. V shed 3 bases, J shed 7 bases, and the junction held 10 bases outside the gene matches. CDR3 in DNA: TGTGCCAGCAGCGCTCGGGACAGGGGCAAAGAGGAGCAGTACTTC. Translating gives CASSARDRGKEEQYF.

This chain connects TRBV9 to TRBJ2-2, with TRBD2 as a possible D gene (5 bases). CDR1 and CDR2 (germline): SGDLS, YYNGEE. There are 14 residues in the CDR3. The V gene lost 0 bases and the J gene lost 7 bases, with 10 bases spanning the gap. The CDR3 region has the DNA TGTGCCAGCAGCGTAGCTGGAGAGGGCGGGGAGCTGTTTTTT. Translating it yields CASSVAGEGGELFF.

V is TRBV2 and J is TRBJ2-1; 9 bases match TRBD1. Germline lookup yields CDR1 SNHLY and CDR2 FYNNEI. The CDR3 is made up of 13 amino acids. V shed 5 bases, J shed 7 bases, and the junction held 3 bases outside the gene matches. The CDR3 is CASSLDRGNEQFF. The CDR3 coding sequence is TGTGCCAGCAGTCTCGACAGGGGGAATGAGCAGTTCTTC.

Regarding this clone: Other DNA sequences of this sample code for an identical CDR3. This chain links TRBV10-3 with TRBJ2-7; D not certain. Germline CDR1 ENHRY, CDR2 SYGVKD. CDR3 length: 13 amino acids. Trimming stripped 0 bases from V and 0 bases from J, with 3 bases between. CDR3 loop: CAISESSSYEQYF. For the CDR3, the DNA is TGTGCCATCAGTGAGTCCAGCTCCTACGAGCAGTACTTC.

The genes are TRBV5-1 and TRBJ2-1, with 9 positions matching TRBD2. Germline loops: CDR1 SGHRS, CDR2 YFSETQ. The V and J ends lost 0 bases and 10 bases, in that order; junction bases with no gene match: 8. This CDR3 comprises 15 residues. The CDR3 DNA follows: TGCGCCAGCAGCTTGGTGTCTAGCGGGACGGGGGAGCAGTTCTTC. Translated: CASSLVSSGTGEQFF.

The chain combines TRBV6-1 with TRBJ2-5, with D uncertain. Germline V gene lookup returns CDR1 MNHNS and CDR2 SASEGT. V was trimmed by 7 bases and J by 3 bases, leaving 6 bases between them. The CDR3 has 11 residues. The CDR3 DNA sequence: TGTGCCAGCACCATGAAAGAGACCCAGTACTTC. This encodes CASTMKETQYF.

V usage is TRBV6-4 and J usage is TRBJ2-7, with 9 bases that match TRBD1. With V trimmed by 5 bases and J by 7 bases, 9 bases remained unmatched. This CDR3 is 14 amino acids long. CDR1 and CDR2 from the germline V gene are MRHNA and SNTAGT. CDR3 nucleotide sequence: TGTGCCAGCAGTCGGGACAGGGTGTACGTAGAGCAGTACTTC. Protein product: CASSRDRVYVEQYF.

The chain carries TRBV5-1 and TRBJ1-1; D is ambiguous. The CDR3 length is 14 residues. Germline loops: CDR1 SGHRS, CDR2 YFSETQ. Trimming left V 4 bases short and J 0 bases short, with 10 bases between. CDR3 amino acids: CASSPPGVNTEAFF. DNA of the CDR3: TGCGCCAGCAGCCCGCCGGGTGTGAACACTGAAGCTTTCTTT.

The genes are TRBV19 and TRBJ1-5; weak D call: TRBD1 (5 bases). The germline gives CDR1 LNHDA, CDR2 SQIVND (reference sequence). The ends were cut back, 6 bases at V and 2 bases at J, with 11 bases in the middle. The CDR3 is 14 amino acids. CDR3: CASSNRDGNQPQHF. The CDR3 region has the DNA TGTGCCAGTAGCAACCGGGACGGCAATCAGCCCCAGCATTTT.

The CDR3 nucleotides read TGTGCCAGCAGCTTTGACCCGGGAGAGACCCAGTACTTC. Protein product: CASSFDPGETQYF. The V and J genes are TRBV7-2 and TRBJ2-5; D ambiguous. Germline V CDR1 and CDR2: SGHTA, FQGNSA. CDR3 length: 13 residues. V was trimmed by 3 bases and J by 4 bases, leaving 9 bases between them.

This clone was found once. The chain combines TRBV27 with TRBJ2-7, with D perhaps TRBD1 or TRBD2 (5 bases each). Germline assignment: CDR1 MNHEY and CDR2 SMNVEV (reference sequence). This CDR3 is 15 amino acids long. The ends were cut back, 5 bases at V and 3 bases at J, with 17 bases in the middle. The CDR3 loop reads CASSTLAARGYEQYF. In nucleotides, the CDR3 is TGTGCCAGCAGTACGTTAGCAGCGAGGGGCTACGAGCAGTACTTC.

The V call is TRBV27, the J call TRBJ1-5, with TRBD1 matching over 7 bases. CDR1 and CDR2 from the germline V gene are MNHEY and SMNVEV (reference sequence). The V segment lost 1 base and the J segment 9 bases; nucleotides outside the gene matches: 9. The CDR3 extends over 15 amino acids. The CDR3 reads CASSLYRGLDRPQHF. In DNA form, the CDR3 reads TGTGCCAGCAGTTTATACAGGGGCCTCGATAGGCCCCAGCATTTT.

The rearrangement links TRBV18 to TRBJ2-7; TRBD2 matches at 11 bases. The CDR3 runs to 17 residues. Germline CDR1 and CDR2: KGHSH and LQKENI. V shed 6 bases, J shed 2 bases, and the junction held 12 bases outside the gene matches. In DNA, the CDR3 is TGTGCCAGCTCCAATCTAGCGGGAGGCCTCAGGGCCTACGAGCAGTACTTC. Its protein product is CASSNLAGGLRAYEQYF.